This T cell receptor beta chain was recorded in a study of a mutant IDH1 vaccine in newly diagnosed glioma. The V segment lost 2 bases and the J segment 3 bases; nucleotides outside the gene matches: 5. Germline V gene sequence: CDR1 GTSNPN, CDR2 SVGIG (reference sequence). CDR3 length equals 16 residues. Time point reported: baseline, week 1 (first vaccination visit). The treatment denotes: pre-vaccination baseline after standard-of-care therapy. Clones were read by immunoSEQ multiplex PCR, and TCRdb kept only the in-frame ones, dropping some. This sample has 35,000 to 40,000 clones, with just under 95% found just once.

The sequences come from PBMCs, collected from a glioma patient treated with radiotherapy, temozolomide or both. This rearrangement joins TRBV30 to TRBJ2-3, with 13 bases aligning to TRBD2. The TCR was taken from a man younger than 35 with glioma. The CDR3 DNA reads TGTGCCTGGAGTTTCGGGACTAGCGGGATTACAGATACGCAGTATTTT. This codes for CAWSFGTSGITDTQYF. Variable domain in full (rest from reference TRBV30 and TRBJ2-3): SQTIHQWPATLVQPVGSPLSLECTVEGTSNPNLYWYRQAAGRGLQLLFYSVGIGQISSEVPQNLSASRPQDRQFILSSKKLLLSDSGFYLCAWSFGTSGITDTQYFGPGTRLTVL.